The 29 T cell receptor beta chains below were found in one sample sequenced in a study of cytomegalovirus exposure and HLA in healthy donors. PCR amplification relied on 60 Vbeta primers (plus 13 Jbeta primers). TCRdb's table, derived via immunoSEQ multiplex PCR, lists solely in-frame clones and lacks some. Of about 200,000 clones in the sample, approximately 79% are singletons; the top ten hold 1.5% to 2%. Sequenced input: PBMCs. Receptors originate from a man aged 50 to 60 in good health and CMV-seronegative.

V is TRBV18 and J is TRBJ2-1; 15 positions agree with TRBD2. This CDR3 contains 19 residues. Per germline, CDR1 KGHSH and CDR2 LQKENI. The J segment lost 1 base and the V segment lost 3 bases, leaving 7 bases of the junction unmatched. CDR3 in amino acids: CASSPPGLAGGGSYNEQFF. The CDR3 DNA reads TGTGCCAGCTCACCCCCGGGACTAGCGGGAGGAGGGTCCTACAATGAGCAGTTCTTC.

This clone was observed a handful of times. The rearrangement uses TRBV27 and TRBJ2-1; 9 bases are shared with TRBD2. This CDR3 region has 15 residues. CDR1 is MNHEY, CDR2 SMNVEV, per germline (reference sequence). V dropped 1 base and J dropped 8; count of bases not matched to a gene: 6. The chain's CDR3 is CASSLYAGGPYEQFF. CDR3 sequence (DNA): TGTGCCAGCAGTTTATACGCGGGAGGGCCATATGAGCAGTTCTTC.

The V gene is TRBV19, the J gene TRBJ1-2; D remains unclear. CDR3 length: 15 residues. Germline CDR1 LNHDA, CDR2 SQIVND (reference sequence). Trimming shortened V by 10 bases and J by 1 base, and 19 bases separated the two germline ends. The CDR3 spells CATSERSSGNYGYTF. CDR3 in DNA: TGTGCCACTAGCGAGAGGTCGAGCGGTAACTATGGCTACACCTTC.

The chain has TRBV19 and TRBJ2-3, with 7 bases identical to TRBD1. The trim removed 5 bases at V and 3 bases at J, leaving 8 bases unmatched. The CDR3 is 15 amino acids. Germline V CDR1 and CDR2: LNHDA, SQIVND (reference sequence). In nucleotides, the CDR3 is TGTGCCAGTAGTCTCCGGGACAGAGAAACAGATACGCAGTATTTT. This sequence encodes CASSLRDRETDTQYF. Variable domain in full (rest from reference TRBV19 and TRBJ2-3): DGGITQSPKYLFRKEGQNVTLSCEQNLNHDAMYWYRQDPGQGLRLIYYSQIVNDFQKGDIAEGYSVSREKKESFPLTVTSAQKNPTAFYLCASSLRDRETDTQYFGPGTRLTVL.

The CDR3 sequence: CASSVRGLAGEGETQYF. For the CDR3, the DNA is TGTGCCAGCAGCGTACGGGGACTAGCGGGAGAAGGAGAGACCCAGTACTTC. The chain uses TRBV9 and TRBJ2-5; 14 nucleotides line up with TRBD2. V gave up 1 base and J gave up 4 bases; unmatched junction bases: 6. Germline V gene sequence: CDR1 SGDLS, CDR2 YYNGEE. This CDR3 contains 17 residues.

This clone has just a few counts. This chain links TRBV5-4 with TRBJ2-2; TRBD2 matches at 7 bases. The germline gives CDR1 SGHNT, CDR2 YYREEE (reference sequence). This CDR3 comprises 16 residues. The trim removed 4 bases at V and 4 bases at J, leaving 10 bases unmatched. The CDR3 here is CASSRTERGPTGELFF. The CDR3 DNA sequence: TGTGCCAGCAGCAGGACGGAGCGGGGCCCCACCGGGGAGCTGTTTTTT.

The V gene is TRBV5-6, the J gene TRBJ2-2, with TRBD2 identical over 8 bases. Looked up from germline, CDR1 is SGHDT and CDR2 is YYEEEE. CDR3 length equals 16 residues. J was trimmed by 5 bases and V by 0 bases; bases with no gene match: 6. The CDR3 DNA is TGTGCCAGCAGCTTGGGAGGCGGGGGGTCGACCGGGGAGCTGTTTTTT. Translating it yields CASSLGGGGSTGELFF.

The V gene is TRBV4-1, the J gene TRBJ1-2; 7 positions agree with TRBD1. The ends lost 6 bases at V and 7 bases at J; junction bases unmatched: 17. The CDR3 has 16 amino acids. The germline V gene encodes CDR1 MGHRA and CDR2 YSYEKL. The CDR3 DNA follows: TGCGCCAGCAGTTACTCCGGGACAGAGATAAATCGTGGCTACACCTTC. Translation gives CASSYSGTEINRGYTF.

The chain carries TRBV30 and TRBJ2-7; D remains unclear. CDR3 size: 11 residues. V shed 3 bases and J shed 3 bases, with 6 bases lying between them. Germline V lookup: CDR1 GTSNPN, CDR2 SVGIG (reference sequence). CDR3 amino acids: CAWSGDYEQYF. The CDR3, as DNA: TGTGCCTGGAGCGGAGACTACGAGCAGTACTTC.

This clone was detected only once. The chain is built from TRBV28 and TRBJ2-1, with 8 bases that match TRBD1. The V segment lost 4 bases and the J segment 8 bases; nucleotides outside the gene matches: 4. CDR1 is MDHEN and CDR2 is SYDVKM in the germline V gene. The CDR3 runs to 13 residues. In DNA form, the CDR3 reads TGTGCCAGCAGTTCTGAGGACAGGGATGAGCAGTTCTTC. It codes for CASSSEDRDEQFF.

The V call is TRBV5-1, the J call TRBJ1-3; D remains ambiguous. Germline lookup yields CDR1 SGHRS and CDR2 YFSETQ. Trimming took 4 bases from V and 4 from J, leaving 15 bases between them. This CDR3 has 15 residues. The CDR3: CASSPQASAGNTIYF. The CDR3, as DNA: TGCGCCAGCAGCCCCCAGGCCTCGGCGGGAAACACCATATATTTT.

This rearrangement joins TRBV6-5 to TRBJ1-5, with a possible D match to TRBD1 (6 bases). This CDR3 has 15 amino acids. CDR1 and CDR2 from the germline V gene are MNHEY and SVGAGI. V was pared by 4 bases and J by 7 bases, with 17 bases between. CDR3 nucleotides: TGTGCCAGCAGTTTCTCCAGGGGACCGGGACAGCCCCAGCATTTT. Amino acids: CASSFSRGPGQPQHF.

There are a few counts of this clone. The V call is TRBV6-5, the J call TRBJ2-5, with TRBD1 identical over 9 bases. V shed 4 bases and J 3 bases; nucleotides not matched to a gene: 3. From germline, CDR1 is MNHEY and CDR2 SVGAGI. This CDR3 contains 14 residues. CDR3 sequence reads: CASSSWTGEETQYF. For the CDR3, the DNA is TGTGCCAGCAGTTCCTGGACAGGGGAAGAGACCCAGTACTTC.

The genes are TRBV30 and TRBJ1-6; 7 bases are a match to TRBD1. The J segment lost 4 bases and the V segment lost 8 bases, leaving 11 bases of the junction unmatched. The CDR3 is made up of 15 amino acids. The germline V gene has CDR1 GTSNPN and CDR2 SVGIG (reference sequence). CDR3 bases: TGTGCCAGTCAAGGGGCGGGACAGTATAATTCACCCCTCCACTTT. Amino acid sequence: CASQGAGQYNSPLHF.

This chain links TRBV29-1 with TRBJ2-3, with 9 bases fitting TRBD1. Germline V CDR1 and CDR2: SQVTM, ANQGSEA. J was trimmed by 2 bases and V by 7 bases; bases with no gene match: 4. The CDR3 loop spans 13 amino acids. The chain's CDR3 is CSGGQGNTDTQYF. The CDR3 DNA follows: TGCAGCGGCGGACAGGGGAACACAGATACGCAGTATTTT.

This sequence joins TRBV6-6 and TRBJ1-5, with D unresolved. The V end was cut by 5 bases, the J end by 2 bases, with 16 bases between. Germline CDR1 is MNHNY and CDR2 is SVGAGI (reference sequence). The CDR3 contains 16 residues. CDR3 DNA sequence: TGTGCCAGCAGTGACTTCAGCGGAGGAGGCAATCAGCCCCAGCATTTT. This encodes CASSDFSGGGNQPQHF.

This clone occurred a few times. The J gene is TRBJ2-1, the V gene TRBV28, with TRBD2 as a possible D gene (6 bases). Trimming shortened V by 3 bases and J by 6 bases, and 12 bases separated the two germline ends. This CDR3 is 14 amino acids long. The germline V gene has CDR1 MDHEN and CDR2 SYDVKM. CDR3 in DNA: TGTGCCAGCAGTTTGGGGGGAACGGTCAATGAGCAGTTCTTC. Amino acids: CASSLGGTVNEQFF. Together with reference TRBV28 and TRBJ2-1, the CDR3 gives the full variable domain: DVKVTQSSRYLVKRTGEKVFLECVQDMDHENMFWYRQDPGLGLRLIYFSYDVKMKEKGDIPEGYSVSREKKERFSLILESASTNQTSMYLCASSLGGTVNEQFFGPGTRLTVL.

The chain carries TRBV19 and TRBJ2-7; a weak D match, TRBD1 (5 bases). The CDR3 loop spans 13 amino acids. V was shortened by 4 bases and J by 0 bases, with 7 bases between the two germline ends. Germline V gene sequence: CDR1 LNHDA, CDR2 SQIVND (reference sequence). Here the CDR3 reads CASSRGGSYEQYF. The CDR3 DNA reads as TGTGCCAGTAGTAGGGGCGGCTCCTACGAGCAGTACTTC. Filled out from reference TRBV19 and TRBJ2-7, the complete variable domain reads DGGITQSPKYLFRKEGQNVTLSCEQNLNHDAMYWYRQDPGQGLRLIYYSQIVNDFQKGDIAEGYSVSREKKESFPLTVTSAQKNPTAFYLCASSRGGSYEQYFGPGTRLTVT.

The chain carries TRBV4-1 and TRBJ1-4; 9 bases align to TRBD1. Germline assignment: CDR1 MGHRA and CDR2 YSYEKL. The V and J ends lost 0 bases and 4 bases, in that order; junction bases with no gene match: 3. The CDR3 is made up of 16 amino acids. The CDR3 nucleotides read TGCGCCAGCAGCCAAGATGGGACAGGGAGTAATGAAAAACTGTTTTTT. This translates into CASSQDGTGSNEKLFF.

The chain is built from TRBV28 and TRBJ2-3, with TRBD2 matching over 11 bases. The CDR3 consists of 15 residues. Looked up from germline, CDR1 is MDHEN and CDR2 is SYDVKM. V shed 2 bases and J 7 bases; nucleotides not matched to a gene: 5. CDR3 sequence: CASSLALAGVHTQYF. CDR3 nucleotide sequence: TGTGCCAGCAGTTTAGCACTAGCGGGAGTACATACGCAGTATTTT.

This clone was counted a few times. Written as DNA, the CDR3 is TGTGCCAGCAGTGGGGGGGTCTGGCGGGAGACCCAGTACTTC. Protein: CASSGGVWRETQYF. The chain uses TRBV6-1 and TRBJ2-5; tentative D call: TRBD2 (6 bases). This CDR3 is 14 amino acids long. CDR1 is MNHNS and CDR2 is SASEGT in the germline V gene. The ends were cut back, 4 bases at V and 5 bases at J, with 14 bases in the middle.

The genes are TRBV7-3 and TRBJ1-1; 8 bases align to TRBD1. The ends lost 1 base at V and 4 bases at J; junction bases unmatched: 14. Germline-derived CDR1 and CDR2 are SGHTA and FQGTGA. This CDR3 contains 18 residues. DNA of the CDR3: TGTGCCAGCAGCTTAAGGCCTACATGGCAGGGGGCCGGCACTGAAGCTTTCTTT. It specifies CASSLRPTWQGAGTEAFF.

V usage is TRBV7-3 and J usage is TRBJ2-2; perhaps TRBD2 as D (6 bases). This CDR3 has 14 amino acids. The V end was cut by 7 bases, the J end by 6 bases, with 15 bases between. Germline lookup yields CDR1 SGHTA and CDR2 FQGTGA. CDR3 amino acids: CASTLRSGAGELFF. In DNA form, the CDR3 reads TGTGCCAGCACCCTAAGGTCGGGAGCCGGGGAGCTGTTTTTT.

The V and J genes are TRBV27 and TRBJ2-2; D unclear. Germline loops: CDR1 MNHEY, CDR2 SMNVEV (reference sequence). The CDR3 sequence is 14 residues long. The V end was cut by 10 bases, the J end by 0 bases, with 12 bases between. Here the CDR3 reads CAIPVRSNTGELFF. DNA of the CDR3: TGTGCCATCCCAGTTCGTTCGAACACCGGGGAGCTGTTTTTT.

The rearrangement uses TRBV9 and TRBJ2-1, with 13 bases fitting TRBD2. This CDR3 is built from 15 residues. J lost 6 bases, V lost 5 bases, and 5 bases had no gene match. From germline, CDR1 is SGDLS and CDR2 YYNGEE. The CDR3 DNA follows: TGTGCCAGCAGTGAGGGACTAGCGGGAATCAATGAGCAGTTCTTC. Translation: CASSEGLAGINEQFF.

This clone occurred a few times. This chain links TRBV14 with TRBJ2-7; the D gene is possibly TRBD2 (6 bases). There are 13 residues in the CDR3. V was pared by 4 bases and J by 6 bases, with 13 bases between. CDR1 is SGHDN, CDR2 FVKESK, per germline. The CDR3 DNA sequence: TGTGCCAGCAGCCTTGCTAGGGACTCCGAGCAGTACTTC. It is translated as CASSLARDSEQYF.

This chain's CDR3 is CAWSTDRAETQYF. The CDR3 DNA follows: TGTGCCTGGAGTACAGACAGAGCGGAGACCCAGTACTTC. V and J are TRBV30 and TRBJ2-5, with D tentatively TRBD1 (5 bases). The CDR3 loop spans 13 amino acids. The germline gives CDR1 GTSNPN, CDR2 SVGIG (reference sequence). V lost 2 bases and J 5 bases, leaving 12 bases between the germline ends.

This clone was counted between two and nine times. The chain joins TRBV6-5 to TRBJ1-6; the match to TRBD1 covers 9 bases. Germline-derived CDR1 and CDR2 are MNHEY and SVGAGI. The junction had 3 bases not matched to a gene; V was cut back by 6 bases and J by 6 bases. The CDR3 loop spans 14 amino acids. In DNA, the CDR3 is TGTGCCAGCAGCAGGACAGGGGCTAATTCACCCCTCCACTTT. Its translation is CASSRTGANSPLHF.

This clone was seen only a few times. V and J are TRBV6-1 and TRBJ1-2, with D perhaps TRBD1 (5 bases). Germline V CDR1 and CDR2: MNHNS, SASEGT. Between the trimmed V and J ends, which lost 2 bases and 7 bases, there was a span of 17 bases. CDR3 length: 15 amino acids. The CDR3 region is CASSENPGDRSGYTF. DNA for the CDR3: TGTGCCAGCAGTGAAAATCCGGGGGATAGGTCTGGCTACACCTTC.